Following are 10 T cell receptor beta chains from one sample sequenced in a study of blood T cell repertoires in COVID-19. Using immunoSEQ multiplex PCR, the repertoire was profiled, and TCRdb retains in-frame clones only, with some absent. Of 140,000 or so clones listed, roughly 90% are singletons. Sequencing was carried out using peripheral blood. These receptors came from a human donor in a cohort sampled during active COVID-19.

The chain combines TRBV6-2 or TRBV6-3 with TRBJ2-7; tentative D call: TRBD2 (6 bases). The germline V gene encodes CDR1 MNHEY and CDR2 SVGEGT. V lost 5 bases and J 4 bases, leaving 12 bases between the germline ends. The CDR3 contains 13 residues. The CDR3 DNA follows: TGTGCCAGCAGTACGGGACTCGGGTACGAGCAGTACTTC. Its translation is CASSTGLGYEQYF.

The chain is built from TRBV14 and TRBJ1-1; D not certain. V dropped 0 bases and J dropped 4 bases, with 18 bases sitting between them. CDR1 SGHDN and CDR2 FVKESK come from the germline V gene. The CDR3 runs to 17 residues. CDR3 in DNA: TGTGCCAGCAGCCAAGATCCCCCCATCGAGCCAACCACTGAAGCTTTCTTT. It is translated as CASSQDPPIEPTTEAFF.

The genes are TRBV7-3 and TRBJ1-2, with a weak D call TRBD1 (5 bases). Looked up from germline, CDR1 is SGHTA and CDR2 is FQGTGA. Trimming removed 5 bases from V and 4 bases from J, with 11 bases in between. This CDR3 has 13 residues. The chain's CDR3 is CASSSFDSYGYTF. CDR3 in DNA: TGTGCCAGCAGCAGTTTCGACAGCTATGGCTACACCTTC.

This chain uses TRBV4-1 with TRBJ2-1, with TRBD1 matching over 7 bases. The CDR3 loop spans 17 amino acids. V shed 4 bases and J 9 bases; nucleotides not matched to a gene: 18. Looked up from germline, CDR1 is MGHRA and CDR2 is YSYEKL. The CDR3 loop is CASSLLGTAALLGEQFF. The CDR3 bases are TGCGCCAGCAGCCTCCTAGGGACAGCCGCTCTTTTGGGTGAGCAGTTCTTC.

The rearrangement links TRBV4-3 to TRBJ2-1; D might be TRBD2 (5 bases). The CDR3 is 12 amino acids. V gave up 1 base and J gave up 9 bases, with 7 bases separating them. Germline V gene sequence: CDR1 LGHNA, CDR2 YSLEER. CDR3 nucleotides: TGCGCCAGCAGCCAAGGCGGGCGTGAGCAGTTCTTC. Encoded protein: CASSQGGREQFF.

J is TRBJ2-3 and V is TRBV20-1; 12 nucleotides align to TRBD2. V was clipped by 5 bases and J by 2 bases; unmatched bases: 8. The CDR3 loop spans 16 amino acids. CDR1 and CDR2 from the germline V gene are DFQATT and SNEGSKA (reference sequence). In DNA, the CDR3 is TGCAGTGCTCGTGCTAGCGGGGGGGCAGACACAGATACGCAGTATTTT. Its protein product is CSARASGGADTDTQYF.

The gene calls are TRBV5-1 and TRBJ2-7; TRBD2 matches at 9 bases. V lost 0 bases to trimming and J lost 0 bases; unmatched junction nucleotides: 4. The CDR3 covers 16 residues. From germline, CDR1 is SGHRS and CDR2 YFSETQ. The DNA of the CDR3 is TGCGCCAGCAGCTTGGGGCGACTAGCGGTCTCCTACGAGCAGTACTTC. Amino acid sequence: CASSLGRLAVSYEQYF.

The chain couples TRBV7-6 to TRBJ2-3, with 9 bases lining up with TRBD2. Germline V lookup: CDR1 SGHVS, CDR2 FNYEAQ. The CDR3 extends over 14 amino acids. V lost 3 bases, J lost 4 bases, and 2 bases stayed unmatched. The chain's CDR3 is CASSFGGGADTQYF. The CDR3 bases are TGTGCCAGCAGCTTCGGCGGGGGGGCAGATACGCAGTATTTT.

V usage is TRBV9 and J usage is TRBJ1-4; 7 positions agree with TRBD1. Germline V gene sequence: CDR1 SGDLS, CDR2 YYNGEE. J lost 5 bases, V lost 4 bases, and 5 bases had no gene match. This CDR3 comprises 14 residues. The CDR3 is CASSRDSQNEKLFF. DNA for the CDR3: TGTGCCAGCAGCCGGGACAGCCAAAATGAAAAACTGTTTTTT.

This clone was recorded once. V usage is TRBV28 and J usage is TRBJ1-2; TRBD1 matches 9 bases. CDR1 MDHEN and CDR2 SYDVKM come from the germline V gene. The CDR3 covers 15 residues. The junction had 10 bases not matched to a gene; V was cut back by 7 bases and J by 4 bases. Here the CDR3 DNA reads TGTGCCAGCATGCTCCCCACAGGGGGCGGCTATGGCTACACCTTC. Amino acid sequence: CASMLPTGGGYGYTF.